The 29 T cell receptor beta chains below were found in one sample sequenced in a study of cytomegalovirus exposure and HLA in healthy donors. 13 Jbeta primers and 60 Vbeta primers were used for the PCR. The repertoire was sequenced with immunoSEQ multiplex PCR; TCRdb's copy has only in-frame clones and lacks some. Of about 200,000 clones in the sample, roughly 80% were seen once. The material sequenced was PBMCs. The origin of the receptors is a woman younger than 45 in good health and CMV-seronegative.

CDR3: CASSPEGEEAFF. The CDR3 bases are TGCGCCAGCAGCCCGGAAGGGGAAGAAGCTTTCTTT. The genes are TRBV4-1 and TRBJ1-1; D might be TRBD1 (5 bases). Germline V gene sequence: CDR1 MGHRA, CDR2 YSYEKL. V lost 4 bases and J 8 bases, leaving 11 bases between the germline ends. The CDR3 covers 12 residues.

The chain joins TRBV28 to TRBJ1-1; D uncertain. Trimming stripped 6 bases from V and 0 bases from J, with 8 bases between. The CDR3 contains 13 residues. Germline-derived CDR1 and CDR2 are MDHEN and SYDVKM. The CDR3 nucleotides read TGTGCCAGCAGCATCATCATGAACACTGAAGCTTTCTTT. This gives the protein CASSIIMNTEAFF. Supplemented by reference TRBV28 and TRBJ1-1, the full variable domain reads DVKVTQSSRYLVKRTGEKVFLECVQDMDHENMFWYRQDPGLGLRLIYFSYDVKMKEKGDIPEGYSVSREKKERFSLILESASTNQTSMYLCASSIIMNTEAFFGQGTRLTVV.

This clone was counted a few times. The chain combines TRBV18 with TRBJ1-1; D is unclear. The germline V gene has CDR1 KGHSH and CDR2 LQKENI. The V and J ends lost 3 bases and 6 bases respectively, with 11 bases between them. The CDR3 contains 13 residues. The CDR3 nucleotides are TGTGCCAGCTCACCGTCCGGACTGGCTGAAGCTTTCTTT. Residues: CASSPSGLAEAFF.

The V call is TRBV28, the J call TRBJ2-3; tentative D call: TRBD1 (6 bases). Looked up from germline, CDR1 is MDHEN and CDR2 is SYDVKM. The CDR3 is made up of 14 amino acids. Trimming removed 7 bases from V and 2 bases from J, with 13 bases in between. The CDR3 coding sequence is TGTGCCAGCACCTACAGGGCCCTCACAGATACGCAGTATTTT. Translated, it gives CASTYRALTDTQYF.

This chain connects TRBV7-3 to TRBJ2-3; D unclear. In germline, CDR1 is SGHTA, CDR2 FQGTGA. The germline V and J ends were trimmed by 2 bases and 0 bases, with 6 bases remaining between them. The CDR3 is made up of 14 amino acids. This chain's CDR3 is CASSLGRSTDTQYF. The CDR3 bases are TGTGCCAGCAGCTTAGGGCGAAGCACAGATACGCAGTATTTT.

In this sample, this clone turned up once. The chain's CDR3 is CASSLGTGSSYEQYF. CDR3 in DNA: TGTGCCAGCAGCTTGGGGACAGGGAGCTCCTACGAGCAGTACTTC. The genes are TRBV5-4 and TRBJ2-7; the match to TRBD1 covers 8 bases. V lost 0 bases, J lost 0 bases, and 2 bases stayed unmatched. This CDR3 is built from 15 residues. The germline CDR1 and CDR2 sequences are SGHNT and YYREEE (reference sequence).

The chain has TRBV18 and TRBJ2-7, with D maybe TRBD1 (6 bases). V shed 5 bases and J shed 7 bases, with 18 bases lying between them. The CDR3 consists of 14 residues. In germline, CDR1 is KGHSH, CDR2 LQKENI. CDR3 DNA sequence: TGTGCCAGCTCATTGGACAGAACCTTCCGGGAGCAGTACTTC. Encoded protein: CASSLDRTFREQYF. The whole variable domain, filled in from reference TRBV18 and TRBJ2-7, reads NAGVMQNPRHLVRRRGQEARLRCSPMKGHSHVYWYRQLPEEGLKFMVYLQKENIIDESGMPKERFSAEFPKEGPSILRIQQVVRGDSAAYFCASSLDRTFREQYFGPGTRLTVT.

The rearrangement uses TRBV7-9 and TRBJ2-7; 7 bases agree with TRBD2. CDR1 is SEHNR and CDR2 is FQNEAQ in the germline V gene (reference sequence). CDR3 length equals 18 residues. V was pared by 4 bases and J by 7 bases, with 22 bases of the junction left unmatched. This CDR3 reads CASSSGGTTSPRSREQYF. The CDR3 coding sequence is TGTGCCAGCAGCTCAGGCGGGACTACAAGTCCTCGCTCTAGGGAGCAGTACTTC.

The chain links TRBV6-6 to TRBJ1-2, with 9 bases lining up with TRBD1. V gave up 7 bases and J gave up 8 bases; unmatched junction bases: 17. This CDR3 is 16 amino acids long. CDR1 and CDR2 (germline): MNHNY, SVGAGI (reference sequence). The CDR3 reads CASNRSLGTGRGGYTF. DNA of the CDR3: TGTGCCAGCAATAGGAGTCTCGGGACAGGGCGAGGCGGCTACACCTTC.

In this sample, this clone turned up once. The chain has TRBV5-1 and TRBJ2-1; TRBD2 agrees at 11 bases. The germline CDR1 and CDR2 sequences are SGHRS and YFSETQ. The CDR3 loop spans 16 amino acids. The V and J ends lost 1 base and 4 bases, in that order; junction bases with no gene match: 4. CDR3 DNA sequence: TGCGCCAGCAGCTTGTTCGGGACTAGCGGTTACAATGAGCAGTTCTTC. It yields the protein CASSLFGTSGYNEQFF.

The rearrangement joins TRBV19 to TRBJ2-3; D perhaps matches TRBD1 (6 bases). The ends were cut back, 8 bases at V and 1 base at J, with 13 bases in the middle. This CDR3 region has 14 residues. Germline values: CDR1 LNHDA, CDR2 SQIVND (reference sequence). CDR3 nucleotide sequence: TGTGCCAGTGCTGGTGGGGGCGGCACAGATACGCAGTATTTT. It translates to CASAGGGGTDTQYF. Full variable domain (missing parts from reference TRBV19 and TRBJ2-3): DGGITQSPKYLFRKEGQNVTLSCEQNLNHDAMYWYRQDPGQGLRLIYYSQIVNDFQKGDIAEGYSVSREKKESFPLTVTSAQKNPTAFYLCASAGGGGTDTQYFGPGTRLTVL.

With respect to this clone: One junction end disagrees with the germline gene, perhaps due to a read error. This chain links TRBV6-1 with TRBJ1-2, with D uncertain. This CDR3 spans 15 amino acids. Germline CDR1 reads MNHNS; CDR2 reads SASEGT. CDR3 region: CASTPLGRLSYGYPF. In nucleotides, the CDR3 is TGTGCCAGCACTCCCCTTGGCAGGCTTTCCTATGGCTACCCCTTC.

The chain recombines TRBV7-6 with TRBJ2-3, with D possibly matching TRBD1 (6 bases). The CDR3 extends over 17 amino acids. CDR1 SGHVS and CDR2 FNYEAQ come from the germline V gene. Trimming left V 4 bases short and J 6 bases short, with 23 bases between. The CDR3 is CASSSPGRDKTGDTQYF. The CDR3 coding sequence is TGTGCCAGCAGCTCCCCCGGCCGGGACAAAACAGGGGATACGCAGTATTTT.

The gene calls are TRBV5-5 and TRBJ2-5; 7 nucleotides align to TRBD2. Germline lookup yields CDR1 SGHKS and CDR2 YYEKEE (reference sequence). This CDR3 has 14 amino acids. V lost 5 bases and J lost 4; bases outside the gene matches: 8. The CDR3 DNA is TGTGCCAGCAGTATACCTGGGGGGGGAGAGACCCAGTACTTC. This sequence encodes CASSIPGGGETQYF.

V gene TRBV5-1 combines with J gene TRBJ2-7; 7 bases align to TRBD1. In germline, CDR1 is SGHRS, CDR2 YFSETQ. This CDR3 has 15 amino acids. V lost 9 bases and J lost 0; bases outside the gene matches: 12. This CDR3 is CATSPLTGSSYEQYF. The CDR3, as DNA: TGCGCCACCTCCCCCCTGACAGGGAGCTCCTACGAGCAGTACTTC.

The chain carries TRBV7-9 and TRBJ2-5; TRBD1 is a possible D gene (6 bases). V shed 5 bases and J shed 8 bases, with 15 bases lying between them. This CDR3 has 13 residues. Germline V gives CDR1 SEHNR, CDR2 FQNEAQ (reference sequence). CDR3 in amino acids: CASSPRRTETQYF. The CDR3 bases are TGTGCCAGCAGCCCCCGGCGGACAGAAACCCAGTACTTC.

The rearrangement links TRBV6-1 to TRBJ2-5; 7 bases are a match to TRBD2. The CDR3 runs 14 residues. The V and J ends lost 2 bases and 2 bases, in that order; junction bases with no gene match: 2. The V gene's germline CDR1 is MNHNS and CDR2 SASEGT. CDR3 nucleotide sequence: TGTGCCAGCAGTGAATGGGGGGGGCAAGAGACCCAGTACTTC. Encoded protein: CASSEWGGQETQYF.

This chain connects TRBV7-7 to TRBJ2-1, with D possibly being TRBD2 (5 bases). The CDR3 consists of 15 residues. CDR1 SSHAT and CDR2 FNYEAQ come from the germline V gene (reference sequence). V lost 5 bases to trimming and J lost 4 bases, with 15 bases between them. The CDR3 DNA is TGTGCCAGCAGCCCGGACTCAACACCGTACAATGAGCAGTTCTTC. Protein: CASSPDSTPYNEQFF.

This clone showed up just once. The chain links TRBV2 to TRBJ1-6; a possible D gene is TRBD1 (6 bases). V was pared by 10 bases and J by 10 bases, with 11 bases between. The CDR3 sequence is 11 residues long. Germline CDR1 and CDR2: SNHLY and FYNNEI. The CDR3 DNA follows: TGTGCCACCCTGGGGGCCTCACCCCTCCACTTT. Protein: CATLGASPLHF.

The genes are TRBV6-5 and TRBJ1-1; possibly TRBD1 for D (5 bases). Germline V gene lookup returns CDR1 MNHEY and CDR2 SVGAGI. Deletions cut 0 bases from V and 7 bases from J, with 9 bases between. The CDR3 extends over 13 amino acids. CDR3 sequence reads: CASSYSRGIEAFF. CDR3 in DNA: TGTGCCAGCAGTTACTCCCGGGGGATTGAAGCTTTCTTT.

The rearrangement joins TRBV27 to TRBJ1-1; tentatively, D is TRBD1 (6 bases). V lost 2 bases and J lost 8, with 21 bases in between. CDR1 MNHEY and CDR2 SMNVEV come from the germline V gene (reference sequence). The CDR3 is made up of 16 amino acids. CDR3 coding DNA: TGTGCCAGCAGTTTAAGGGGGGCCGCCGGGGGGGGAGAAGCTTTCTTT. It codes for CASSLRGAAGGGEAFF.

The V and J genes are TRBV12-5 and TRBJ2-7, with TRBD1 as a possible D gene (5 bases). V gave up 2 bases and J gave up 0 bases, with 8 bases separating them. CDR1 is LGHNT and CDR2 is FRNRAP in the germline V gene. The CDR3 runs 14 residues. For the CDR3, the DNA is TGTGCTAGTGGTTTGAGGGGATACTCCTACGAGCAGTACTTC. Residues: CASGLRGYSYEQYF.

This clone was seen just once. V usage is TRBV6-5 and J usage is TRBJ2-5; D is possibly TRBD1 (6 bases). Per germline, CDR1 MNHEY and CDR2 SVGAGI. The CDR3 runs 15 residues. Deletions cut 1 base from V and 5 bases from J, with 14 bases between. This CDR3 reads CASSYFQTGRETQYF. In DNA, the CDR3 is TGTGCCAGCAGTTACTTCCAGACAGGTCGGGAGACCCAGTACTTC.

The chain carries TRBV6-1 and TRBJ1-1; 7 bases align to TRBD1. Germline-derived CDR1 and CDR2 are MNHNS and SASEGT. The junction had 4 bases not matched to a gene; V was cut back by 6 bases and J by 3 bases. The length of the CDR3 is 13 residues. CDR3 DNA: TGTGCCAGCAGCCAACAGGGGCACACTGAAGCTTTCTTT. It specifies CASSQQGHTEAFF.

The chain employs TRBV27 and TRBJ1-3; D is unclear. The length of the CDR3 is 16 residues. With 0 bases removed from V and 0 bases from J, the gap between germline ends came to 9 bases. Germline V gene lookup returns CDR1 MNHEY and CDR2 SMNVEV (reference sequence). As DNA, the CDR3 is TGTGCCAGCAGTTTATCGGCGGAGTACTCTGGAAACACCATATATTTT. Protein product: CASSLSAEYSGNTIYF.

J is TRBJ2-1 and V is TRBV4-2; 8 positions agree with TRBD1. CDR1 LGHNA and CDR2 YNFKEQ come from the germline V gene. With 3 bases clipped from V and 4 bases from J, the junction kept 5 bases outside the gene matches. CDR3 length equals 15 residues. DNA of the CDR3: TGTGCCAGCAGCCAGACAGGGGATAGGTACAATGAGCAGTTCTTC. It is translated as CASSQTGDRYNEQFF.

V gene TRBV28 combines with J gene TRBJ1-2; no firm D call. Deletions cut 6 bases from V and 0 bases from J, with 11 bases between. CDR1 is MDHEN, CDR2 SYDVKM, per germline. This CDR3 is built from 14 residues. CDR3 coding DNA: TGTGCCAGCAGACCCCCCCCAGCTAACTATGGCTACACCTTC. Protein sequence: CASRPPPANYGYTF.

CDR3 sequence reads: CASSVPGKGNVSTEAFF. CDR3 nucleotides: TGTGCCAGCAGTGTCCCAGGGAAAGGGAATGTTAGCACTGAAGCTTTCTTT. V is TRBV2 and J is TRBJ1-1, with D possibly TRBD1 on 5 matching bases. The CDR3 is 17 residues long. Germline V gene sequence: CDR1 SNHLY, CDR2 FYNNEI. Deletions cut 4 bases from V and 4 bases from J, with 22 bases between.

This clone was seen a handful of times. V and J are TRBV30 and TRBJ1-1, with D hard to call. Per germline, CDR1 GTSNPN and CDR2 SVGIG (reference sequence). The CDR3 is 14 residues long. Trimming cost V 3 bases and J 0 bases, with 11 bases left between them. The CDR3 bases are TGTGCCTGGAGGACCGACATATTGAACACTGAAGCTTTCTTT. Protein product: CAWRTDILNTEAFF.